Following are 30 T cell receptor beta chains from one sample sequenced in a study of blood T cell repertoires in COVID-19. Sequencing was performed with immunoSEQ multiplex PCR; in TCRdb, only in-frame clones are kept and a portion is missing. Altogether roughly 200,000 clones are present, roughly 94% being singletons, with the ten largest covering around 0.8%. The sequencing input was peripheral blood. These receptor sequences come from a man aged 25-40 years with COVID-19, enrolled during active disease.

This chain joins TRBV10-3 and TRBJ2-1, with 9 bases identical to TRBD2. The germline CDR1 and CDR2 sequences are ENHRY and SYGVKD. V was clipped by 10 bases and J by 3 bases; unmatched bases: 16. The CDR3 length is 17 residues. The CDR3 sequence is CASPRLERGDLYNEQFF. CDR3 DNA: TGTGCCAGCCCACGACTCGAGCGGGGGGACCTCTACAATGAGCAGTTCTTC.

This rearrangement joins TRBV19 to TRBJ1-2; 10 positions match TRBD1. The CDR3 is 15 residues long. Trimming took 6 bases from V and 4 from J; bases not matched to a gene: 8. CDR1 LNHDA and CDR2 SQIVND come from the germline V gene (reference sequence). For the CDR3, the DNA is TGTGCCAGTAGCGCCAGACAGGGGGCACTCTATGGCTACACCTTC. It yields the protein CASSARQGALYGYTF.

This rearrangement joins TRBV6-5 to TRBJ2-1; maybe TRBD2 (7 bases). The CDR3 runs 12 residues. Trimming took 5 bases from V and 12 from J, leaving 14 bases between them. CDR1 and CDR2 from the germline V gene are MNHEY and SVGAGI. CDR3 protein: CASSNRGGAQFF. CDR3 in DNA: TGTGCCAGCAGTAATAGGGGGGGAGCGCAGTTCTTC.

This chain uses TRBV7-2 with TRBJ1-2; 7 bases match TRBD1. Germline V gene data show CDR1 as SGHTA and CDR2 as FQGNSA. Trimming cost V 5 bases and J 4 bases; bases outside gene matches: 7. This CDR3 comprises 14 residues. CDR3 amino acids: CASSPGTEFYGYTF. The DNA of the CDR3 is TGTGCCAGCAGCCCGGGGACAGAATTCTATGGCTACACCTTC.

The rearrangement joins TRBV7-9 to TRBJ1-4; the D gene is possibly TRBD1 (5 bases). The CDR3 sequence is 13 residues long. The germline V gene encodes CDR1 SEHNR and CDR2 FQNEAQ (reference sequence). Trimming removed 5 bases from V and 12 bases from J, with 16 bases in between. CDR3 nucleotides: TGTGCCAGCAGCGAAACATTGGGGGGAGAACTGTTTTTT. Translation gives CASSETLGGELFF. Supplemented by reference TRBV7-9 and TRBJ1-4, the full variable domain reads DTGVSQNPRHKITKRGQNVTFRCDPISEHNRLYWYRQTLGQGPEFLTYFQNEAQLEKSRLLSDRFSAERPKGSFSTLEIQRTEQGDSAMYLCASSETLGGELFFGSGTQLSVL.

This clone was detected only once. The rearrangement joins TRBV30 to TRBJ1-2; tentative D call: TRBD1 (6 bases). The CDR3 sequence is 13 residues long. The V gene's germline CDR1 is GTSNPN and CDR2 SVGIG (reference sequence). Trimming stripped 4 bases from V and 4 bases from J, with 13 bases between. CDR3 loop: CAWTRDTPYGYTF. DNA of the CDR3: TGTGCCTGGACCCGGGACACCCCCTATGGCTACACCTTC.

The chain combines TRBV27 with TRBJ1-2; 9 bases are shared with TRBD1. The V segment lost 4 bases and the J segment 10 bases; nucleotides outside the gene matches: 13. The CDR3 contains 15 residues. Per germline, CDR1 MNHEY and CDR2 SMNVEV (reference sequence). CDR3 coding DNA: TGTGCCAGCAGTTCAGGACAGGGGCGACGGGTGGACTACACCTTC. This codes for CASSSGQGRRVDYTF.

The rearrangement joins TRBV5-4 to TRBJ2-1; D possibly corresponds to TRBD2 (5 bases). CDR1 is SGHNT and CDR2 is YYREEE in the germline V gene (reference sequence). Trimming left V 1 base short and J 0 bases short, with 11 bases between. The CDR3 runs 16 residues. CDR3 DNA sequence: TGTGCCAGCAGCTTGAGCCTAGCTCTCTCCTACAATGAGCAGTTCTTC. Amino acids: CASSLSLALSYNEQFF.

This rearrangement joins TRBV19 to TRBJ1-4, with 10 bases identical to TRBD1. Trimming removed 6 bases from V and 1 base from J; junction bases left unmatched: 2. The CDR3 extends over 15 amino acids. Looked up from germline, CDR1 is LNHDA and CDR2 is SQIVND (reference sequence). The CDR3 DNA reads as TGTGCCAGTAGGGGGGACAGGGGAACTAATGAAAAACTGTTTTTT. It translates to CASRGDRGTNEKLFF.

This chain uses TRBV19 with TRBJ2-1; D perhaps matches TRBD2 (6 bases). The CDR3 length is 15 residues. With 6 bases removed from V and 8 bases from J, the gap between germline ends came to 20 bases. CDR1 is LNHDA and CDR2 is SQIVND in the germline V gene (reference sequence). This CDR3 reads CASSLYPGVGDEQFF. CDR3 DNA: TGTGCCAGTAGCCTCTACCCGGGGGTTGGCGATGAGCAGTTCTTC.

The chain employs TRBV19 and TRBJ1-6; D is perhaps TRBD1 (5 bases). This CDR3 has 15 residues. V dropped 5 bases and J dropped 2 bases, with 10 bases sitting between them. Per the germline V gene, CDR1 is LNHDA and CDR2 is SQIVND (reference sequence). The CDR3 protein is CASSPQGTYNSPLHF. The CDR3, as DNA: TGTGCCAGTAGTCCCCAGGGTACCTATAATTCACCCCTCCACTTT.

This clone was recorded once. The chain combines TRBV30 with TRBJ1-4, with 7 bases fitting TRBD1. V dropped 2 bases and J dropped 6; count of bases not matched to a gene: 12. Germline CDR1 and CDR2: GTSNPN and SVGIG (reference sequence). The CDR3 sequence is 16 residues long. Here the CDR3 DNA reads TGTGCCTGGAGTCCACATGGGACAGCCTCTGATGAAAAACTGTTTTTT. This codes for CAWSPHGTASDEKLFF.

The CDR3 DNA reads as TGTGCCAGCAGCCCGGAACAGGGGCGGGACTATGGCTACACCTTC. Translating gives CASSPEQGRDYGYTF. This sequence joins TRBV5-4 and TRBJ1-2; 7 nucleotides line up with TRBD1. Germline CDR1 is SGHNT and CDR2 is YYREEE (reference sequence). The CDR3 has 15 amino acids. V trimming: 4 bases; J trimming: 3 bases; junction bases outside the gene matches: 9.

CDR3 DNA sequence: TGTGCCATCAGTGAAAGACAGGACTCTGGAAACACCATATATTTT. Encoded protein: CAISERQDSGNTIYF. The chain uses TRBV10-3 and TRBJ1-3; a weak D match, TRBD1 (6 bases). Trimming removed 3 bases at V and 0 bases at J, with 9 bases between. This CDR3 spans 15 amino acids. Germline loops: CDR1 ENHRY, CDR2 SYGVKD.

The rearrangement links TRBV30 to TRBJ1-3; TRBD1 might be the D (6 bases). CDR3 length equals 14 residues. V dropped 2 bases and J dropped 0 bases, with 8 bases sitting between them. Germline assignment: CDR1 GTSNPN and CDR2 SVGIG (reference sequence). The CDR3 spells CAWSQQGSGNTIYF. CDR3 DNA: TGTGCCTGGAGTCAACAGGGCTCTGGAAACACCATATATTTT.

The genes are TRBV7-9 and TRBJ1-1; TRBD1 aligns across 8 bases. The trim removed 4 bases at V and 2 bases at J, leaving 6 bases unmatched. Germline V gene lookup returns CDR1 SEHNR and CDR2 FQNEAQ (reference sequence). There are 15 residues in the CDR3. CDR3 loop: CASSSRQGKNTEAFF. The CDR3 coding sequence is TGTGCCAGCAGCTCCAGACAGGGGAAAAACACTGAAGCTTTCTTT.

Ten or more counts support this clone. V gene TRBV19 combines with J gene TRBJ1-2; 10 bases agree with TRBD1. The CDR3 runs to 15 residues. The ends lost 8 bases at V and 7 bases at J; junction bases unmatched: 13. Germline CDR1 reads LNHDA; CDR2 reads SQIVND (reference sequence). DNA for the CDR3: TGTGCCAGTTCTCTCGGGACAGGGGATGTTGGTGGCTACACCTTC. Amino acids: CASSLGTGDVGGYTF.

The genes are TRBV7-3 and TRBJ1-1, with D perhaps matching TRBD1 (5 bases). The CDR3 consists of 15 residues. The germline V gene encodes CDR1 SGHTA and CDR2 FQGTGA. V dropped 8 bases and J dropped 4 bases, with 20 bases sitting between them. The CDR3 loop is CASGARAVFLTEAFF. For the CDR3, the DNA is TGTGCCAGCGGAGCCAGGGCGGTATTCCTCACTGAAGCTTTCTTT.

The rearrangement uses TRBV4-1 and TRBJ2-2; 7 bases line up with TRBD2. Germline values: CDR1 MGHRA, CDR2 YSYEKL. This CDR3 has 17 amino acids. Losses at the gene ends were 5 bases for V and 7 bases for J; bases not matched to a gene: 16. This CDR3 reads CASSSRVMGGRGGELFF. CDR3 nucleotide sequence: TGCGCCAGCAGCTCCCGGGTTATGGGGGGGAGAGGCGGGGAGCTGTTTTTT.

The V and J genes are TRBV19 and TRBJ1-5, with D unresolved. V was clipped by 4 bases and J by 3 bases, with 28 bases between them. The germline V gene encodes CDR1 LNHDA and CDR2 SQIVND (reference sequence). The CDR3 is made up of 20 amino acids. The DNA of the CDR3 is TGTGCCAGTAGTAGCGCGGGGTGGTGGGGAGCCCCCAGCGACAATCAGCCCCAGCATTTT. This gives the protein CASSSAGWWGAPSDNQPQHF.

The chain is built from TRBV30 and TRBJ1-4; D unclear. This CDR3 comprises 13 residues. The germline CDR1 and CDR2 sequences are GTSNPN and SVGIG (reference sequence). The CDR3 DNA is TGTGCTCTCTCGAGGACAACTAATGAAAAACTGTTTTTT. Translating gives CALSRTTNEKLFF.

V usage is TRBV19 and J usage is TRBJ1-3, with 7 bases that match TRBD1. Germline V CDR1 and CDR2: LNHDA, SQIVND (reference sequence). The CDR3 runs to 15 residues. Unmatched junction bases numbered 6, after V lost 3 bases and J lost 4 bases. CDR3 in DNA: TGTGCCAGTAGTATCGACAGGGTAATCGGAAACACCATATATTTT. It is translated as CASSIDRVIGNTIYF.

The CDR3 DNA is TGTGCAAGTCGCACCCTTGTTAGGACAGGGAAACATGGCTACACCTTC. This translates into CASRTLVRTGKHGYTF. The chain uses TRBV12-2 and TRBJ1-2; the table assigns TRBD1, which was not confirmed against the DNA. TRBV12-2 is described as a pseudogene. CDR3 length: 16 residues.

This chain uses TRBV27 with TRBJ2-2, with TRBD1 matching 8 bases. Germline CDR1 is MNHEY and CDR2 is SMNVEV (reference sequence). The CDR3 extends over 15 amino acids. Trimming cost V 2 bases and J 5 bases; bases outside gene matches: 4. CDR3 sequence reads: CASSLRTGLTGELFF. CDR3 coding DNA: TGTGCCAGCAGTTTAAGGACAGGGTTGACCGGGGAGCTGTTTTTT.

V and J are TRBV2 and TRBJ2-3, with a possible D match to TRBD2 (6 bases). Per germline, CDR1 SNHLY and CDR2 FYNNEI. The CDR3 is made up of 14 amino acids. V lost 1 base, J lost 3 bases, and 8 bases lay in between. The CDR3 sequence: CASSEGLGTDTQYF. CDR3 sequence (DNA): TGTGCCAGCAGTGAAGGACTAGGGACAGATACGCAGTATTTT.

This chain joins TRBV19 and TRBJ2-1; TRBD2 agrees at 9 bases. The CDR3 spans 13 residues. The J segment lost 9 bases and the V segment lost 4 bases, leaving 4 bases of the junction unmatched. Per the germline V gene, CDR1 is LNHDA and CDR2 is SQIVND (reference sequence). The CDR3 nucleotides are TGTGCCAGTAGTAGCGGGGGGGCCGGTGAGCAGTTCTTC. Translation gives CASSSGGAGEQFF.

The gene calls are TRBV2 and TRBJ2-5, with 9 bases aligning to TRBD1. The trim removed 5 bases at V and 5 bases at J, leaving 6 bases unmatched. Germline V gives CDR1 SNHLY, CDR2 FYNNEI. CDR3 size: 14 residues. The CDR3: CASSSRQGGETQYF. CDR3 DNA sequence: TGTGCCAGCAGTAGTCGACAGGGGGGGGAGACCCAGTACTTC.

This chain uses TRBV19 with TRBJ2-7; TRBD2 might be the D (6 bases). The CDR3 has 13 residues. The V gene's germline CDR1 is LNHDA and CDR2 SQIVND (reference sequence). V was shortened by 4 bases and J by 7 bases, with 14 bases between the two germline ends. DNA for the CDR3: TGTGCCAGTAGTAAGGAGGGGTCGAGAGAGCAGTACTTC. Its protein product is CASSKEGSREQYF.

The gene calls are TRBV6-6 and TRBJ2-4; D unresolved. CDR1 is MNHNY, CDR2 SVGAGI, per germline (reference sequence). With 2 bases removed from V and 3 bases from J, the gap between germline ends came to 8 bases. The CDR3 runs 14 residues. The CDR3 DNA reads TGTGCCAGCAGTTACGAGGTTTTCAAAAACATTCAGTACTTC. Its protein product is CASSYEVFKNIQYF.

The chain employs TRBV19 and TRBJ1-4, with a possible D match to TRBD1 (5 bases). The ends were cut back, 5 bases at V and 0 bases at J, with 19 bases in the middle. The CDR3 covers 18 residues. Germline CDR1 is LNHDA and CDR2 is SQIVND (reference sequence). In DNA, the CDR3 is TGTGCCAGTAGTGCCCGGGGGACTTCATTTGCAACTAATGAAAAACTGTTTTTT. Translated, it gives CASSARGTSFATNEKLFF.